Listed here is a single T cell receptor beta chain. The antigen remains unidentified. This table comes from immunoSEQ multiplex PCR, and its TCRdb copy is limited to in-frame clones, with some not included. The sample has 350,000 to 500,000 clones, approximately 90% seen once. Specified treatment: roughly 18 received Ad26.COV2.S at low or high dose, single or two shots; roughly five received placebo; per-sample allocation not given. Samples analyzed were those drawn on day 63 after the first vaccine or placebo injection. An Ad26 vector was used to express Wuhan-strain SARS-CoV-2 spike as the vaccine. The sample belongs to a study of Ad26.COV2.S vaccination and SARS-CoV-2 variants. Study-wide background: Ad26.COV2.S was injected intramuscularly once or twice, 56 days apart. General study findings and limits: Non-spike TCR breadth did not differ much between vaccine and placebo recipients.

The sample was peripheral blood, taken in a trial of Ad26.COV2.S vaccine versus placebo. This TCR was sampled from a person between 18 and 65 years old who received the Ad26.COV2.S COVID-19 vaccine or a placebo.

The CDR3 protein is CASSSFVRSPEAFF. DNA for the CDR3: TGTGCCAGTAGTAGTTTCGTCAGATCTCCTGAAGCTTTCTTT. The chain links TRBV19 to TRBJ1-1; D not certain. Germline assignment: CDR1 LNHDA and CDR2 SQIVND (reference sequence). The CDR3 totals 14 residues. Deletions cut 4 bases from V and 6 bases from J, with 15 bases between.